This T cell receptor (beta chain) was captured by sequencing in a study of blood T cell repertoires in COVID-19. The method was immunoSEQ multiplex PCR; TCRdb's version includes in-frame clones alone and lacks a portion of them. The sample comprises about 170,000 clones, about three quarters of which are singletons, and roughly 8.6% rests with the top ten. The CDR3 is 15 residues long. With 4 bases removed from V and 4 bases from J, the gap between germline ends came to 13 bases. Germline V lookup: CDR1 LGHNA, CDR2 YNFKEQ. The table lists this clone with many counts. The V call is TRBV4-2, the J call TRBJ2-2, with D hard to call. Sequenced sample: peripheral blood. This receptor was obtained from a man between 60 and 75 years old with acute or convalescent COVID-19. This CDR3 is CASSPEVLGTGELFF. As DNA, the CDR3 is TGTGCCAGCAGCCCCGAGGTTTTGGGCACCGGGGAGCTGTTTTTT.